This T cell receptor (beta chain) was recovered during a study of CD8 T cells in ankylosing spondylitis. Library preparation for TCR beta used quantitative 5'-RACE with molecular barcodes. One entry per CDR3 protein, called by TCRdb with MiXCR from the 5' RACE reads. Of 85,000 to 90,000 distinct CDR3 sequences detected, around 26% appear once; the ten largest clones hold 55% to 75%. The trim removed 0 bases at V and 8 bases at J, leaving 3 bases unmatched. CDR1 is ENHRY, CDR2 SYGVKD, per germline. The CDR3 has 13 amino acids. As to this clonotype: Its antigen remains unidentified.

Study conclusions and caveats: Characteristic of ankylosing spondylitis blood, it appeared, was a TCR beta motif comprising several highly homologous variants. Prior work had noted some motif variants in reactive arthritis blood and synovial fluid. The disease-linked clones had a CD8+ phenotype and low blood frequencies.

The TCR comes from a male donor with ankylosing spondylitis or in good health (not recorded which). This chain uses TRBV10-3 with TRBJ1-1; 7 bases align to TRBD1. The specimen was blood, either unsorted or a sorted T cell fraction (not recorded which). The CDR3 reads CAISESGDSEAFF. The CDR3 DNA follows: TGTGCCATCAGTGAGTCGGGGGACAGCGAAGCTTTCTTT.